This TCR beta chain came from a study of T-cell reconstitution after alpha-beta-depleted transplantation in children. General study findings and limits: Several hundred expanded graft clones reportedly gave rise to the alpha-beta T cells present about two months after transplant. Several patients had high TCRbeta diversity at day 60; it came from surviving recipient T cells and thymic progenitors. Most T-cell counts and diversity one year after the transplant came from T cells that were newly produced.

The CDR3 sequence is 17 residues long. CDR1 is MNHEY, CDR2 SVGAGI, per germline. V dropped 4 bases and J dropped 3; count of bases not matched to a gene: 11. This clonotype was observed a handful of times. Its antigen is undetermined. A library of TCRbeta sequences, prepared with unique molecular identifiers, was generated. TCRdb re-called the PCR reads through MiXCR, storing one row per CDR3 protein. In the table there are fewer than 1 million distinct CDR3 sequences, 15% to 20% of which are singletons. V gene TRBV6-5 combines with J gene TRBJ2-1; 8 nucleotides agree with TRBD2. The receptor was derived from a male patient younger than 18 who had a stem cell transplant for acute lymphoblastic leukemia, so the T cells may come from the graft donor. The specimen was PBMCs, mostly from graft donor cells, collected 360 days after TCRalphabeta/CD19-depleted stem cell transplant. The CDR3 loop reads CASSSPTGLGVYNEQFF. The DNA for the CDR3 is TGTGCCAGCAGTTCTCCAACGGGACTAGGCGTCTACAATGAGCAGTTCTTC.